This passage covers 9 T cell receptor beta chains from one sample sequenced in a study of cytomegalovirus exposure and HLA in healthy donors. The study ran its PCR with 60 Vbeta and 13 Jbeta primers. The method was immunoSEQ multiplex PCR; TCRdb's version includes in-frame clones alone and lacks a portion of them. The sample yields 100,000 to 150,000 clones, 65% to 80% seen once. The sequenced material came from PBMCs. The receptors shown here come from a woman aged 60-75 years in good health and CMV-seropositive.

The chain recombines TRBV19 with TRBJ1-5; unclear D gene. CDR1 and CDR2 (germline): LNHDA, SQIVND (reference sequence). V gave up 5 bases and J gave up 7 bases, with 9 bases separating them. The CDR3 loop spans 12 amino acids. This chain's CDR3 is CASSWHQQPQHF. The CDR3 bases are TGTGCCAGTAGTTGGCATCAACAGCCCCAGCATTTT. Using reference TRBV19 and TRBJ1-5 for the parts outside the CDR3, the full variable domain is DGGITQSPKYLFRKEGQNVTLSCEQNLNHDAMYWYRQDPGQGLRLIYYSQIVNDFQKGDIAEGYSVSREKKESFPLTVTSAQKNPTAFYLCASSWHQQPQHFGDGTRLSIL.

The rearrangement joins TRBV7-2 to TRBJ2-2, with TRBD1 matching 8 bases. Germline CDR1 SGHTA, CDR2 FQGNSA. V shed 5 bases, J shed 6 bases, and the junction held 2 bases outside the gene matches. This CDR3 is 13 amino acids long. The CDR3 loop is CASSGQGSGELFF. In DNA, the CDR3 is TGTGCCAGCAGCGGACAGGGTTCCGGGGAGCTGTTTTTT.

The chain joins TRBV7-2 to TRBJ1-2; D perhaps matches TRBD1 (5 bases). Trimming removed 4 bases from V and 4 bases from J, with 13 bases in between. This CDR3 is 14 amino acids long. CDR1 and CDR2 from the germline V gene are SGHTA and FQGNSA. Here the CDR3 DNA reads TGTGCCAGCAGCTCAGCGGAGGGGAGCTATGGCTACACCTTC. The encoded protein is CASSSAEGSYGYTF.

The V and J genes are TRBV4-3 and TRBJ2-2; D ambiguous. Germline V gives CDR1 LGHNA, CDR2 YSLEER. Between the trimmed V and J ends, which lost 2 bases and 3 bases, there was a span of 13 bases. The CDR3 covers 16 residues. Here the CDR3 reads CASSQQATFDTGELFF. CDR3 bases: TGCGCCAGCAGCCAACAGGCAACCTTCGACACCGGGGAGCTGTTTTTT.

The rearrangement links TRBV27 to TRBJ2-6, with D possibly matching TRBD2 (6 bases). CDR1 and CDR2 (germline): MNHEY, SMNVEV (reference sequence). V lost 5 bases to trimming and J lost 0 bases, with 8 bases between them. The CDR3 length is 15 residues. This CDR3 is CASSTGLSGANVLTF. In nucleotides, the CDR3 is TGTGCCAGCAGTACGGGACTCTCTGGGGCCAACGTCCTGACTTTC.

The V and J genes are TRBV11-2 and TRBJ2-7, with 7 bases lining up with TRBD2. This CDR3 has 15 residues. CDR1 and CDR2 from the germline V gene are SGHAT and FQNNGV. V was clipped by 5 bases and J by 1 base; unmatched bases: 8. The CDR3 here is CASSRLAVISYEQYF. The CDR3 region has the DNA TGTGCCAGCAGCCGCCTAGCGGTAATATCCTACGAGCAGTACTTC.

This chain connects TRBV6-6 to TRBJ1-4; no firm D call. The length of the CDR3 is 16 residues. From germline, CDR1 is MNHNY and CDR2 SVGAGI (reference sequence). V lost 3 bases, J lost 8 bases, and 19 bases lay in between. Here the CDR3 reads CASSYRPTEVGEKLFF. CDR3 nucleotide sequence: TGTGCCAGCAGTTATAGGCCCACAGAAGTTGGGGAAAAACTGTTTTTT.

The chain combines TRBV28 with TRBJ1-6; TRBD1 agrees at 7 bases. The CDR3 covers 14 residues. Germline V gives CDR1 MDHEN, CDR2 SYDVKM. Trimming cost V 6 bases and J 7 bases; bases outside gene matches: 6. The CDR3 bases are TGTGCCAGCAGGATGGACAGGTTGAATTCACCCCTCCACTTT. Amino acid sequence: CASRMDRLNSPLHF.

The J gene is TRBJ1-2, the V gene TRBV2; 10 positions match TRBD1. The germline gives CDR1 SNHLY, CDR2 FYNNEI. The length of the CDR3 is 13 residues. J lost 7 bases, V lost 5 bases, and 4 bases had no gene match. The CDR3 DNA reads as TGTGCCAGCAGTACGACAGGGGGCGGTGGCTACACCTTC. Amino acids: CASSTTGGGGYTF.